This T cell receptor beta chain emerged from a study of blood T cell repertoires in COVID-19. About the study: Spain, Italy and the United States supplied samples that represented acute and convalescent COVID-19. PBMCs, B-cell-depleted T cells, or T cells provided the cDNA or gDNA that made up the material.

Authors' methods: Using reference gene primer amplification, nucleated cell counts were estimated. The assay was immunoSEQ multiplex PCR, and TCRdb's table has in-frame clones only and misses some. V and J calls and clone size come straight from that table; D and trimming were deduced from the DNA. The top ten clones hold almost 0.9% of a sample with 100,000 to 150,000 clones, 85% to 90% of them seen once. With 2 bases clipped from V and 6 bases from J, the junction kept 7 bases outside the gene matches. This CDR3 region has 14 residues. Germline values: CDR1 SGHTA, CDR2 FQGNSA. This TCR was recovered from a woman aged 45-60 years with active or convalescent COVID-19. The sequencing input was peripheral blood. The chain joins TRBV7-2 to TRBJ2-7; 7 bases are shared with TRBD1. As DNA, the CDR3 is TGTGCCAGCAGCTTACAACAGGGGTCACGCGAGCAGTACTTC. It yields the protein CASSLQQGSREQYF.